The clone carrying this T cell receptor (beta chain) was counted ten times or more. Trimming took 4 bases from V and 3 from J; bases not matched to a gene: 4. Germline CDR1 reads DFQATT; CDR2 reads SNEGSKA (reference sequence). This CDR3 is built from 15 residues. The data stem from a study of T-cell reconstitution after alpha-beta-depleted transplantation in children. During its preparation, the TCRbeta library received unique molecular identifiers. TCRdb processed the PCR reads anew with MiXCR; each CDR3 protein has one entry. The sample has about 540,000 distinct CDR3 sequences, 18% seen once. The sequence was collected from a human donor who donated a stem cell graft to a child with acute lymphoblastic leukemia. V is TRBV20-1 and J is TRBJ2-7; TRBD2 matches at 15 bases. Sequenced here: PBMCs from the stem cell graft donor, sampled from the stem cell graft. CDR3 residues: CSATGLAGGIYEQYF. Written as DNA, the CDR3 is TGCAGTGCTACAGGACTAGCGGGAGGGATCTACGAGCAGTACTTC.